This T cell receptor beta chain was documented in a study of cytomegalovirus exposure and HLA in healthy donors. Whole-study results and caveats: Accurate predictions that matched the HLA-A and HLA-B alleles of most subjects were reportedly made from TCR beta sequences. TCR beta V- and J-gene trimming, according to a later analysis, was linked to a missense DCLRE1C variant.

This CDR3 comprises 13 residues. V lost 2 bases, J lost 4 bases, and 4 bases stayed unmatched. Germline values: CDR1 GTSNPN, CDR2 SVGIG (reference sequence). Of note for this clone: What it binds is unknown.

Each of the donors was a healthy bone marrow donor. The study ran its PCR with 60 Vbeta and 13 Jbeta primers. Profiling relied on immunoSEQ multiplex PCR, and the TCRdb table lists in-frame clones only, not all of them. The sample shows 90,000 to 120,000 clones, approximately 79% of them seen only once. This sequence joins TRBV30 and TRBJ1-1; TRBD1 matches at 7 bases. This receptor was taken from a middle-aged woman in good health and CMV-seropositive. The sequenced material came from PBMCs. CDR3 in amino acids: CAWSFSGGTEAFF. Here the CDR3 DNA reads TGTGCCTGGAGTTTTTCAGGGGGCACTGAAGCTTTCTTT.